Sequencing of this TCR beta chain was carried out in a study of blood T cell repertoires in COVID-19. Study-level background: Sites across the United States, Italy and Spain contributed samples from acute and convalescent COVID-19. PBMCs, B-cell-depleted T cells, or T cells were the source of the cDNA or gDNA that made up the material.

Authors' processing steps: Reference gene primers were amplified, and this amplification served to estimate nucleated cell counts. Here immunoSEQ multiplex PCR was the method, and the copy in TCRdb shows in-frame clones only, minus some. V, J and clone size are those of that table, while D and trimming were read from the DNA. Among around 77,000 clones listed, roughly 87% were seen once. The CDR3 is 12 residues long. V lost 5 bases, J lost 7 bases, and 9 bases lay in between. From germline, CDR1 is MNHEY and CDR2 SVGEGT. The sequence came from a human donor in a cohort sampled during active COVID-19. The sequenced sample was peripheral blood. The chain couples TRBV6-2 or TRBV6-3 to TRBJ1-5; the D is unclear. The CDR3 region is CASSNPRQPQHF. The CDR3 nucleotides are TGTGCCAGCAGTAATCCCCGGCAGCCCCAGCATTTT.